This TCR beta chain was identified in a study of low-dose radiotherapy and immunotherapy resistance in tumors. Study summary: Fractions of 0.5 Gy went to Cohort 1 every 2 weeks, totaling 6.5 Gy. At a dose of 200 mg/m2, intravenous cyclophosphamide was given every two weeks, one day before radiation and immunotherapy.

The germline gives CDR1 SGHNT, CDR2 YYREEE (reference sequence). Trimming pared 4 bases from V and 6 bases from J, leaving 12 bases between. The CDR3 sequence is 13 residues long. This clonotype was seen many times. Time point defined: before trial treatment. First-strand cDNA relied on TRAV- and TRBV-specific primers spanning alpha and beta chains. With a V-primer adapter and a constant-region primer, TCRs were amplified for around 21 PCR cycles. MiXCR was run by TCRdb on the reads, yielding one entry per CDR3 protein. Of 100,000 or so distinct CDR3 sequences listed, under 9.5% were seen once; the top ten hold around 0.97%.

The receptor was isolated from a male donor with prostate cancer. This specimen consisted of PBMCs, obtained before treatment. The gene calls are TRBV5-4 and TRBJ2-3, with no clear D. The CDR3, as DNA: TGTGCCAGCAGCAGTCAGCAGCTGGATACGCAGTATTTT. Translating it yields CASSSQQLDTQYF.